This T cell receptor (beta chain) originates from a study of patients and donors after allogeneic stem cell transplantation. This clonotype has at least ten counts. The germline gives CDR1 LGHNA, CDR2 YSLEER. V was clipped by 1 base and J by 2 bases; unmatched bases: 2. The CDR3 is 14 residues long. TCRdb redid the calling of the RT-PCR reads with MiXCR, one entry per CDR3 protein. The sample consists of roughly 880,000 distinct CDR3 sequences, approximately 19% of them appearing once. The sample comprised blood, either unsorted or a sorted T cell fraction (not recorded which). The J gene is TRBJ2-7, the V gene TRBV4-3; 7 positions agree with TRBD1. The clonotype was recovered from a human donor who was either an allogeneic HSCT recipient or a stem cell or donor lymphocyte infusion donor (not recorded which). It is not recorded whose cells these are; they may come from a transplant donor. CDR3 bases: TGCGCCAGCAGCCAAGGGACAGGCACCTACGAGCAGTACTTC. It specifies CASSQGTGTYEQYF.